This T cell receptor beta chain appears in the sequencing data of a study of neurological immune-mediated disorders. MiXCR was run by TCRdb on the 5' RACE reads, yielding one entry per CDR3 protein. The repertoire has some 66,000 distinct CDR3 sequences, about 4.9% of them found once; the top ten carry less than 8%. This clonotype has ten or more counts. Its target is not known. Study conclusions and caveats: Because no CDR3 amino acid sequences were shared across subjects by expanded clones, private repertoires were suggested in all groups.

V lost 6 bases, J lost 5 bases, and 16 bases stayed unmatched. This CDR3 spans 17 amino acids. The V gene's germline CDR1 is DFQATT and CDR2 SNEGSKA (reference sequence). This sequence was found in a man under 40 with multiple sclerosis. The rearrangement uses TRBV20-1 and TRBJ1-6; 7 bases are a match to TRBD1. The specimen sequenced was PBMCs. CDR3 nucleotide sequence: TGCAGTGCAAGCCAACTACAGGGGCCCTCGAATAATTCACCCCTCCACTTT. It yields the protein CSASQLQGPSNNSPLHF.